The clone carrying this T cell receptor beta chain showed up just once. Its antigen is unidentified. CDR1 GTSNPN and CDR2 SVGIG come from the germline V gene (reference sequence). The CDR3 is made up of 14 amino acids. The V end lost 4 bases, the J end lost 9 bases, and 19 bases lay between the germline ends. The data are from a study of T cell responses to AZD1222 COVID-19 vaccine. Study-level information: Pooling of second doses given at about 4 or about 12 weeks was done.

Study conclusions and caveats: Within unmutated variant regions lay the reported targets of nearly half of spike-specific TCRs. Among the donors, most were white British and more were female, and clonal diversity was possibly underestimated. Baseline seropositivity characterized only a handful of AZD1222 recipients.

Sequencing used immunoSEQ multiplex PCR; TCRdb keeps in-frame clones, though not all of them. This table has roughly 100,000 clones, 80% to 95% appearing once. This rearrangement joins TRBV30 to TRBJ2-1; no firm D call. The source was peripheral blood, collected on day 0 of AZD1222 vaccination. The clonotype was recovered from an adult in good health. CDR3 in amino acids: CAWKWLGQAGEQFF. CDR3 in DNA: TGTGCCTGGAAATGGCTGGGCCAGGCCGGTGAGCAGTTCTTC.